A single sample is the source of the 5 T cell receptor beta chains below, sequenced in a study of blood T cell repertoires in COVID-19. The method was immunoSEQ multiplex PCR; TCRdb's version includes in-frame clones alone and lacks a portion of them. The repertoire holds roughly 350,000 clones, more than 75% seen once, with under 5% in the top ten. Sequencing was done on a sample of peripheral blood. All receptors come from a woman aged 50 to 65 with active or convalescent COVID-19.

Note on this clone: Other DNA sequences in this specimen translate into the identical CDR3. J is TRBJ2-5 and V is TRBV5-1; 10 bases match TRBD1. The CDR3 covers 14 residues. Looked up from germline, CDR1 is SGHRS and CDR2 is YFSETQ. J was trimmed by 3 bases and V by 4 bases; bases with no gene match: 3. The CDR3 here is CASSPGQGKETQYF. The CDR3 DNA follows: TGCGCCAGCAGCCCGGGACAGGGGAAAGAGACCCAGTACTTC.

The gene calls are TRBV5-6 and TRBJ1-1; 10 nucleotides line up with TRBD1. The CDR3 spans 15 residues. In germline, CDR1 is SGHDT, CDR2 YYEEEE. V dropped 7 bases and J dropped 4; count of bases not matched to a gene: 10. CDR3: CASGRDRGKGTEAFF. CDR3 nucleotides: TGTGCCAGCGGCCGGGACAGGGGAAAAGGCACTGAAGCTTTCTTT.

The chain is built from TRBV24-1 and TRBJ2-1; 9 positions agree with TRBD2. The germline V gene encodes CDR1 KGHDR and CDR2 SFDVKD. V trimming: 7 bases; J trimming: 3 bases; junction bases outside the gene matches: 6. The CDR3 has 15 amino acids. The CDR3 protein is CATRGAGGSYNEQFF. The CDR3 nucleotides read TGTGCCACCAGAGGAGCGGGAGGTAGCTACAATGAGCAGTTCTTC.

The rearrangement joins TRBV7-9 to TRBJ2-3; no clear D gene. Germline CDR1 and CDR2: SEHNR and FQNEAQ (reference sequence). This CDR3 has 15 amino acids. With 3 bases removed from V and 0 bases from J, the gap between germline ends came to 10 bases. Written as DNA, the CDR3 is TGTGCCAGCAGCTTGAAAGACTCTAGCACAGATACGCAGTATTTT. Encoded protein: CASSLKDSSTDTQYF.

This clone came up once. The chain recombines TRBV19 with TRBJ1-2, with D hard to call. This CDR3 is built from 13 residues. V lost 2 bases, J lost 6 bases, and 10 bases lay in between. In germline, CDR1 is LNHDA, CDR2 SQIVND (reference sequence). This CDR3 is CASSIPLRDGYTF. CDR3 coding DNA: TGTGCCAGTAGTATACCCCTCCGGGATGGCTACACCTTC.